Here is one T cell receptor beta chain with its context. It lacks a known antigen. No qualities accompany the bases; no much larger clone lies one base away. CDR1 and CDR2 (SGHVS, FQNEAQ) derive from the germline V gene. V lost 5 bases and J lost 3 bases; the stretch between them is 14 bases long. The CDR3 measures 14 amino acids from cysteine to phenylalanine. Just CDR3 DNA is preserved here, 42 bases in frame from base 1. TCRbeta CDR3 regions were amplified from genomic DNA by means of the immunoSEQ Assay, a bias-controlled multiplex PCR. Regarding the original processing steps: Within the assay, amplification of reference gene primers was used to estimate how many nucleated cells each sample contained. Sequence reads were collapsed and filtered to measure the absolute abundance of every unique TCRbeta CDR3 rearrangement. For each sample, productive Simpson clonality was calculated as the square root of Simpson's diversity index across productive rearrangements. In TCRdb, the immuneACCESS table is reduced to in-frame sequences with V and J assigned. These tables do not hold every clone; where another copy was compared, an unresolved V gene accounts for under half, and the others remain unexplained. D and trimming were read from the DNA, whereas the V and J calls and clone size are those reported in that table. This sample has more than 150,000 clones in its table, and 85% to 90% of those were observed once. In total, the top ten clones hold 12% of the sample.

The data originate from a study of blood T cell repertoires in COVID-19 (dated by TCRdb to about 2020). Background for the entire study: Samples from collaborators originated in the United States, Italy and Spain and spanned both the acute and convalescent phases of COVID-19. The samples were drawn from the first 160 participants of the ongoing ImmuneRACE study and from under 1,500 subjects provided by 6 global collaborators. The repertoires were made available in a free public database intended to serve as a resource for research on the immune response to SARS-CoV-2. HLA class I and class II types, where available, came from metadata supplied by the sample provider rather than from assay-based typing. The prospective study material was composed of cDNA or gDNA derived from T cells, B-cell-depleted T cells, or PBMCs. Sample metadata almost always included a de-identified subject ID, COVID-19 status, age in years and sex. The dataset comprised deeply sampled blood TCRbeta repertoires from subjects exposed to, actively infected with, or recovered from COVID-19. The study at large found these results: Clinical and demographic metadata were provided uncurated, with the amount varying by source and participant.

One collaborating source in Seattle enrolled patients while the patients were actively infected and followed the patients over time throughout the course of disease. Collaborating institutions collected whole blood in K2EDTA tubes following their own protocols. Collaborator samples were shipped for TCRbeta analysis as frozen whole blood, isolated PBMCs, or DNA extracted from either sample type. The receptor comes from a woman aged 70-85 years with COVID-19, enrolled during active disease. The rearranged segments are TRBV7-8 and TRBJ2-7; the D region possibly corresponds to TRBD1 (6 bases align). Input material: peripheral blood. The nucleotides are TGTGCCAGCAGCCCGGACAGCGTGCTCTACGAGCAGTACTTC. The encoded protein is CASSPDSVLYEQYF.